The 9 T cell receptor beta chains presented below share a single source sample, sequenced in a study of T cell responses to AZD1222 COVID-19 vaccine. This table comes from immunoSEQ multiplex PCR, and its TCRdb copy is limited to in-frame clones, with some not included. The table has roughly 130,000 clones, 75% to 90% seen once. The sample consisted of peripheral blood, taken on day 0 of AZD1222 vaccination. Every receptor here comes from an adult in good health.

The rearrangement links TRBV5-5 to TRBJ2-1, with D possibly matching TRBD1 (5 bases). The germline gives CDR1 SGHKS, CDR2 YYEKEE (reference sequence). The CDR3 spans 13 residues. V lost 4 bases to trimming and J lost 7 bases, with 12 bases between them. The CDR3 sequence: CASSPREPNEQFF. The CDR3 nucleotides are TGTGCCAGCAGCCCCAGGGAACCGAATGAGCAGTTCTTC.

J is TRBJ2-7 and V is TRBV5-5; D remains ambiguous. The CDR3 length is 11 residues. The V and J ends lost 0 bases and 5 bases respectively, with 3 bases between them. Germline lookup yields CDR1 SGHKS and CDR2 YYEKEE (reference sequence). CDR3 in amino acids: CASSLENEQYF. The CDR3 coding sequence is TGTGCCAGCAGCTTGGAGAACGAGCAGTACTTC.

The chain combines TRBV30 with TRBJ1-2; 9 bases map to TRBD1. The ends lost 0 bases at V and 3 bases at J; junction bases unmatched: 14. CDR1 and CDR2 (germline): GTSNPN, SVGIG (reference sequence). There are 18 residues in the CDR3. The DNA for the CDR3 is TGTGCCTGGAGTGTATTGGTGAATGGACAGGGGTTCTACTATGGCTACACCTTC. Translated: CAWSVLVNGQGFYYGYTF.

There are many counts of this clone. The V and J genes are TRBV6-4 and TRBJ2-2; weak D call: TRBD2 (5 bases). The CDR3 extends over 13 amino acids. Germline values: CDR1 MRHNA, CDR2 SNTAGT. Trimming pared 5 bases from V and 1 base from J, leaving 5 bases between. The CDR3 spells CASSSGNTGELFF. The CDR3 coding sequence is TGTGCCAGCAGTAGCGGGAACACCGGGGAGCTGTTTTTT.

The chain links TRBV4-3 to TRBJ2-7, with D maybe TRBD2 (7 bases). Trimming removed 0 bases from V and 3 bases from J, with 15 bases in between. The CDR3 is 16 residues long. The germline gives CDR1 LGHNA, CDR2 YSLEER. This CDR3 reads CASSQDRGGTNYEQYF. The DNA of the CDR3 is TGCGCCAGCAGCCAAGATAGGGGGGGGACGAACTACGAGCAGTACTTC.

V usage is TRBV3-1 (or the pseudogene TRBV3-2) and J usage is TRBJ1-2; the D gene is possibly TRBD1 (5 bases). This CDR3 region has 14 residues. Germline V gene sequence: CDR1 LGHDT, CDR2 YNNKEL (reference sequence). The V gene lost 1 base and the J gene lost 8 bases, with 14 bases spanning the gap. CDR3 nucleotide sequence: TGTGCCAGCAGCCAAGGCGCCAGGGTGGGCGGCTACACCTTC. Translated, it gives CASSQGARVGGYTF.

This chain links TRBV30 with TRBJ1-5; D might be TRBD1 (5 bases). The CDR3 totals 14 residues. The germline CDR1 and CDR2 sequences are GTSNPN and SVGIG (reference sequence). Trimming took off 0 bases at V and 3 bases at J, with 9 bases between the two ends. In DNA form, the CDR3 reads TGTGCCTGGAGTGTTACAGGACCCAATCAGCCCCAGCATTTT. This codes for CAWSVTGPNQPQHF.

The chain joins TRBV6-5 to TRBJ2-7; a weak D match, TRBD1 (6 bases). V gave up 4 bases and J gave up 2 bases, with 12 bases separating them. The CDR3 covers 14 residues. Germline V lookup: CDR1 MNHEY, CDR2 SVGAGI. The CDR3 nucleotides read TGTGCCAGCAGTTCTCAGGGGTTGGCCTACGAGCAGTACTTC. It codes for CASSSQGLAYEQYF.

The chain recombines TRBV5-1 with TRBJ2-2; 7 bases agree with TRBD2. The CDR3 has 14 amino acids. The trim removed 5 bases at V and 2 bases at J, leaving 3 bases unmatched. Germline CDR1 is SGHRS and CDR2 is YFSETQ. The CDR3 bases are TGCGCCAGCAGAGCTAGCGGAAACACCGGGGAGCTGTTTTTT. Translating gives CASRASGNTGELFF.